Listed below are T cell receptor beta chains from one sample, sequenced in a study of a mutant IDH1 vaccine in newly diagnosed glioma. Clones were sequenced by immunoSEQ multiplex PCR, and TCRdb holds only the in-frame ones, with some missing. The sample records approximately 35,000 clones, around 60% being singletons. Their antigens are not known. This sample comprised PBMCs, obtained from a glioma patient whose treatment included an IDH1 peptide vaccine. These receptor sequences come from a woman aged 18-29 years with glioma. CDR3s include the opening cysteine and the closing phenylalanine or tryptophan. A D gene is named only where the DNA matches it firmly. A row's size may be missing; if present it is once, few, many or a size class.

J gene,clone size,V gene,D gene,CDR3 protein,CDR3 DNA
TRBJ2-4,NA,TRBV2,NA,CASSEGGPGKNIQYF,TGTGCCAGCAGTGAGGGGGGGCCTGGCAAAAACATTCAGTACTTC
TRBJ2-7,once,TRBV25-1,TRBD1,CASSAGTGPYEQYF,TGTGCCAGCAGTGCCGGGACAGGTCCCTACGAGCAGTACTTC
TRBJ2-1,few,TRBV2,TRBD2,CASSGLAGAWDEQFF,TGTGCCAGCAGTGGACTAGCGGGAGCTTGGGATGAGCAGTTCTTC
TRBJ2-3,NA,TRBV29-1,TRBD1,CSVAGQGPDTQYF,TGCAGCGTTGCGGGACAGGGACCAGATACGCAGTATTTT
TRBJ2-4,NA,TRBV30,NA,CAWRPPGAAKNIQYF,TGTGCCTGGAGACCCCCGGGCGCCGCCAAAAACATTCAGTACTTC
TRBJ1-1,NA,TRBV6-5,NA,CASSYSTTDVDTEAFF,TGTGCCAGCAGTTACTCGACAACCGACGTGGACACTGAAGCTTTCTTT
TRBJ1-4,NA,TRBV15,NA,CATSSQTDWSNEKLFF,TGTGCCACCAGCAGTCAAACGGACTGGAGTAATGAAAAACTGTTTTTT
TRBJ2-3,NA,TRBV7-2,TRBD2,CASSPLLAGRTDTQYF,TGTGCCAGCAGCCCCTTACTAGCGGGACGCACAGATACGCAGTATTTT
TRBJ2-5,NA,TRBV5-1,TRBD2,CASSPTSGEETQYF,TGCGCCAGCAGCCCAACTAGCGGCGAAGAGACCCAGTACTTC
TRBJ2-1,NA,TRBV9,TRBD2,CASSAPRGTPGLAYEQFF,TGTGCCAGCAGCGCTCCCCGCGGGACCCCGGGACTAGCTTATGAGCAGTTCTTC
TRBJ2-5,NA,TRBV5-5,TRBD1,CASSFPGQVETQYF,TGTGCCAGCAGCTTTCCGGGACAGGTAGAGACCCAGTACTTC